The T cell receptor beta chain under discussion was sequenced for a study of T cells in Graves' hyperthyroidism and ophthalmopathy. Overall study: Specimen type is peripheral blood, collected at initial diagnosis prior to any treatment.

General observations from the study: By a 13 V-J model, ophthalmopathy was set apart from stable hyperthyroidism.

V lost 5 bases, J lost 0 bases, and 7 bases lay in between. Looked up from germline, CDR1 is ENHRY and CDR2 is SYGVKD. The CDR3 has 13 residues. The CDR3 regions of TCR beta were amplified from RNA transcripts. The HTBI primer set was used in a first-round RT-PCR of the TCR CDR3. TCRdb reprocessed the multiplex PCR reads with MiXCR, giving one entry per CDR3 protein. This table has a few hundred thousand distinct CDR3 sequences, 14% to 15% appearing once. The study defined stable Graves' hyperthyroidism as no ophthalmopathy progression within 18 months. This clonotype was counted a few times. Its antigen remains unknown.

The chain couples TRBV10-3 to TRBJ1-1; D is unresolved. Sequenced material: blood. This receptor was obtained from a woman aged 25 to 39 with Graves' hyperthyroidism. In nucleotides, the CDR3 is TGTGCCATCAGTCACGGCCTGAACACTGAAGCTTTCTTT. Encoded protein: CAISHGLNTEAFF.